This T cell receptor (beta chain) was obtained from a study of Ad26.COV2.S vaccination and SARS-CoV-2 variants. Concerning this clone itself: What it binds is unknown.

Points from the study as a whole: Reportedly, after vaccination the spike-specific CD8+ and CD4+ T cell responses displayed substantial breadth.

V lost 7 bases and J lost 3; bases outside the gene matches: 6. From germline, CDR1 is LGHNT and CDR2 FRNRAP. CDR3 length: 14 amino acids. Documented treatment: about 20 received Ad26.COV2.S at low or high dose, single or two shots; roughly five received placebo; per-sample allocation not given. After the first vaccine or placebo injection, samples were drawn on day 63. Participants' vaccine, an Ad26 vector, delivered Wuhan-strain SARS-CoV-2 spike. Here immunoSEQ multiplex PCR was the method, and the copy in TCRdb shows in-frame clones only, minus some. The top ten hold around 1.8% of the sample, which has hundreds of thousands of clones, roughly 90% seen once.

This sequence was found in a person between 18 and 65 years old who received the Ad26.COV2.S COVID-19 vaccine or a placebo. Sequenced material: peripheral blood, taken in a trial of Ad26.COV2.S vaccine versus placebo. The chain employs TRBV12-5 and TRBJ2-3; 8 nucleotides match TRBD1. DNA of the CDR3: TGTGCTAGTGCCTACGACAGGGGTACAGATACGCAGTATTTT. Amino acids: CASAYDRGTDTQYF.